This T cell receptor (beta chain) was documented in a study of blood T cell repertoires in COVID-19. TCRdb keeps only in-frame clones here, not all; method: immunoSEQ multiplex PCR. Among 80,000 to 90,000 clones listed, around 82% were seen once. This clonotype originated in a woman of 80 years or more with COVID-19, enrolled during active disease. The sample consisted of peripheral blood.

CDR3 DNA: TGTGCCTGGAGTGTAGGGCAGCTAGCCCCCGAGCAGTACTTC. Residues: CAWSVGQLAPEQYF. The chain links TRBV30 to TRBJ2-7; D perhaps matches TRBD2 (5 bases). V lost 0 bases to trimming and J lost 6 bases, with 15 bases between them. Germline V gene sequence: CDR1 GTSNPN, CDR2 SVGIG (reference sequence). The CDR3 runs 14 residues.